Listed below are T cell receptor beta chains from one sample, sequenced in a study of cytomegalovirus exposure and HLA in healthy donors. TCRdb keeps only in-frame clones here, not all; method: immunoSEQ multiplex PCR. The table lists 150,000 to 200,000 clones, 73% of them singletons, with about 2% in the top ten. Sequencing was performed on PBMCs. The origin of the receptors is a woman aged 25 to 39 in good health and CMV-seronegative. The CDR3 runs from the conserved cysteine through the conserved F or W. Fields, in order: D gene, J gene, V gene, clone size, CDR3 DNA, CDR3 protein. D genes are given only for firm matches. Clone size is not always given. Where it is, it says once, few, many or a class for expanded clones.

TRBD2	TRBJ2-7	TRBV7-9	many	TGTGCCAGCAGCTTAGCGAGACCCTCTAGCGGGCCGATCTACGAGCAGTACTTC	CASSLARPSSGPIYEQYF
-	TRBJ1-5	TRBV7-9	-	TGTGCCAGCAGCTTAGGAGAATTAGGCAATCAGCCCCAGCATTTT	CASSLGELGNQPQHF
-	TRBJ1-3	TRBV19	-	TGTGCCAGTAGTATTTCGGGACAAGCAAACACCATATATTTT	CASSISGQANTIYF
TRBD1	TRBJ1-5	TRBV5-6	-	TGTGCCAGCAGCTCCCGGGGCATTGACAGGGGTCCCAGCAATCAGCCCCAGCATTTT	CASSSRGIDRGPSNQPQHF
TRBD1	TRBJ1-2	TRBV5-6	-	TGTGCCAGCATCCCAGTACAGGGGGCTTATGGCTACACCTTC	CASIPVQGAYGYTF
TRBD2	TRBJ2-1	TRBV7-6	-	TGTGCCAGCAGCTTAGGAGAGAGCGGGAGGGGGGGTGAGCAGTTCTTC	CASSLGESGRGGEQFF
-	TRBJ2-2	TRBV6-4	-	TGTGCCAGCAGTGACTCGCTACTAGTGAACACCGGGGAGCTGTTTTTT	CASSDSLLVNTGELFF
-	TRBJ1-2	TRBV5-1	-	TGCGCCAGCAGCGGAGGATCCCGAGCGGGCTACACCTTC	CASSGGSRAGYTF
-	TRBJ1-4	TRBV20-1	-	TGCAGTGCTAGTCGCGATAGAAAACTGTTTTTT	CSASRDRKLFF
-	TRBJ1-1	TRBV7-2	-	TGTGCCAGCAGTCTAGGACGGGACTTGGGAGCTTTCTTT	CASSLGRDLGAFF
-	TRBJ1-2	TRBV20-1	-	TGCAGCCTGGACGGGGGGCGCGGCTACACCTTC	CSLDGGRGYTF
-	TRBJ1-1	TRBV11-2	-	TGTGCCAGCAGCCCCGCCTCGGGGTTTACTGAAGCTTTCTTT	CASSPASGFTEAFF
TRBD1	TRBJ1-1	TRBV5-4	few	TGTGCCAGCAGCTTGTTTAGGAGGGGGCGGGATACTGAAGCTTTCTTT	CASSLFRRGRDTEAFF
TRBD1	TRBJ1-4	TRBV7-2	-	TGTGCCAGCAGCCTATGGACAGGACCTAATGAAAAACTGTTTTTT	CASSLWTGPNEKLFF
TRBD1	TRBJ1-2	TRBV19	-	TGTGCCAGTAGTAACGGACAGGGGCTACGGGTGGTCGGCTACACCTTC	CASSNGQGLRVVGYTF
TRBD1	TRBJ2-7	TRBV27	-	TGTGCCAGCAGTTGGGTCAGGGGGCGATCCTACGAGCAGTACTTC	CASSWVRGRSYEQYF
-	TRBJ1-2	TRBV5-4	-	TGTGCCAGCAGCTTGGTGGGCCTGGTAGATGGCTACACCTTC	CASSLVGLVDGYTF
TRBD2	TRBJ2-3	TRBV7-3	-	TGTGCCAGCAGCAAAAGAGGGACTAGCGGGAGGGCGGTAATCACAGATACGCAGTATTTT	CASSKRGTSGRAVITDTQYF
TRBD2	TRBJ2-1	TRBV9	-	TGTGCCAGCAGCGAGGGGACTAGCGGGGGGAAGTACAATGAGCAGTTCTTC	CASSEGTSGGKYNEQFF
-	TRBJ1-2	TRBV2	-	TGTGCCAGCAGTATCCGGAATCGGGGGATCTATGGCTACACCTTC	CASSIRNRGIYGYTF
TRBD2	TRBJ2-5	TRBV5-1	-	TGCGCCAGCAGAATAGCGGGAGGGCCACAAGAGACCCAGTACTTC	CASRIAGGPQETQYF
TRBD2	TRBJ2-7	TRBV6-5	-	TGTGCCAGCAGTTATCCTTTAGCGGGGAGGTACGAGCAGTACTTC	CASSYPLAGRYEQYF
TRBD1	TRBJ2-5	TRBV7-9	-	TGTGCCAGCAGCTTAGGGGGACAGGGGGCGCCGGAGACCCAGTACTTC	CASSLGGQGAPETQYF
TRBD1	TRBJ1-1	TRBV10-3	few	TGTGCCATCAAGGGACAGGGGGTAGGGAACACTGAAGCTTTCTTT	CAIKGQGVGNTEAFF
TRBD2	TRBJ2-1	TRBV7-8	few	TGTGCCAGCAGCCTGACTAGCGGGCTTCGGAATGAGCAGTTCTTC	CASSLTSGLRNEQFF
TRBD1	TRBJ2-7	TRBV19	-	TGTGCCAGTAGTATGACAGGGGGTATCTACGAGCAGTACTTC	CASSMTGGIYEQYF
-	TRBJ1-2	TRBV2	few	TGTGCCAGCAGCGCAGGGGCCTTGCGATATGGCTACACCTTC	CASSAGALRYGYTF
TRBD2	TRBJ2-7	TRBV4-1	-	TGCGCCAGCAGCCCCTTCCTCTTCGGACTAGTATCTCGCGAGCAGTACTTC	CASSPFLFGLVSREQYF
-	TRBJ2-3	TRBV2	once	TGTGCCAGCAGTGAACCGGGGGGCCTTTGTACGCAGTATTTT	CASSEPGGLCTQYF
TRBD1	TRBJ1-1	TRBV7-8	once	TGTGCCAGCAGCCTTTACAGGGGGCAAAACACTGAAGCTTTCTTT	CASSLYRGQNTEAFF
TRBD2	TRBJ2-1	TRBV4-3	-	TGCGCCAGCAGCCAAGATTATAGCGGGAGTTGGTATGAGCAGTTCTTC	CASSQDYSGSWYEQFF
TRBD1	TRBJ1-3	TRBV11-2	-	TGTGCCAGCAGCTTAGGGGACAGGGCCCGGAACACCATATATTTT	CASSLGDRARNTIYF
TRBD2	TRBJ2-7	TRBV27	-	TGTGCCAGCAGTTTATTCATTAGCGGGAGACCCTACGAGCAGTACTTC	CASSLFISGRPYEQYF
-	TRBJ2-7	TRBV7-6	few	TGTGCCAGCAGCTTAAACAACTACGAGCAGTACTTC	CASSLNNYEQYF
-	TRBJ2-3	TRBV5-1	-	TGCGCCAGCAGCTTAAGGGCAGGGGTCTCTGGAACGCAGTATTTT	CASSLRAGVSGTQYF
-	TRBJ1-6	TRBV30	-	TGTGCCTGGAGTGTCTGGTCGGGAGGCTCCTATAATTCACCCCTCCACTTT	CAWSVWSGGSYNSPLHF
-	TRBJ1-2	TRBV6-6	few	TGTGCCAGTACCGAGACAGGCTCTAACTATGGCTACACCTTC	CASTETGSNYGYTF
TRBD2	TRBJ2-7	TRBV7-9	-	TGTGCCAGCAGCCCCCTCACTAGCGGGAGTTCCTACGAGCAGTACTTC	CASSPLTSGSSYEQYF
TRBD2	TRBJ2-2	TRBV4-3	-	TGCGCCAGCAGCCAAGATCGGGGACTAGCGTTTACGGCGAACACCGGGGAGCTGTTTTTT	CASSQDRGLAFTANTGELFF
TRBD1	TRBJ2-7	TRBV7-9	-	TGTGCCAGCAGCTTAGGGGTCGGAAGGGGGCTCTACGAGCAGTACTTC	CASSLGVGRGLYEQYF
-	TRBJ2-1	TRBV4-2	-	TGTGCCAGCAGCCAAGCCCTAGGCGGAACCTACAATGAGCAGTTCTTC	CASSQALGGTYNEQFF
TRBD1	TRBJ1-2	TRBV6-5	-	TGTGCCAGCAGTTACAGGGGGCCCGACTATGGCTACACCTTC	CASSYRGPDYGYTF
TRBD2	TRBJ2-7	TRBV4-1	few	TGCGCCAGCAGCCAAGACTGGACTAGTTACGAGCAGTACTTC	CASSQDWTSYEQYF
-	TRBJ1-6	TRBV9	-	TGTGCCAGCAGCGAGTTAGGGGGTAATTCACCCCTCCACTTT	CASSELGGNSPLHF
-	TRBJ1-4	TRBV19	few	TGTGCCTCAAAACAAGGCCCCGGGGGAGTTACTAATGAAAAACTGTTTTTT	CASKQGPGGVTNEKLFF
-	TRBJ2-1	TRBV7-9	-	TGTGCCAGCAGCTTAGATGCGATCTCCTACAATGAGCAGTTCTTC	CASSLDAISYNEQFF
-	TRBJ2-1	TRBV9	once	TGTGCCAGCAGCCCGACTTACAAACCTGAGCAGTTCTTC	CASSPTYKPEQFF
-	TRBJ1-5	TRBV5-1	-	TGCGCCAGCAGCTTGGGATTTGAGCGGAATCAGCCCCAGCATTTT	CASSLGFERNQPQHF
-	TRBJ1-3	TRBV7-9	-	TGTGCCAGCAGCCAGATTCACCGCTCTGGAAACACCATATATTTT	CASSQIHRSGNTIYF